This T cell receptor (beta chain) was sequenced during a study of blood T cells in healthy people across ages. Findings and caveats of the study: Strong correlation existed between TCR beta diversity and naive T cell percentage. What prevented conclusive comparison of naive and antigen-experienced cells was that PBMCs were unsorted.

A sample-barcoded 5' primer and a J-beta primer mix were used in a second PCR of roughly 7 to 12 cycles. MiXCR, applied by TCRdb to the 5' RACE reads, yields one record per CDR3 protein. Of about 380,000 distinct CDR3 sequences in the sample, 50% to 60% are singletons; the top ten hold 51%. V lost 2 bases to trimming and J lost 1 base, with 10 bases between them. The CDR3 sequence is 15 residues long. Per germline, CDR1 SGHAT and CDR2 FQNNGV. The study recruited healthy Caucasian donors from Russia who were aged about 6 to 95. About this clonotype itself: Its antigen remains unknown.

The J gene is TRBJ2-3, the V gene TRBV11-2, with D perhaps given as TRBD1 or TRBD2 (5 bases each). This TCR was sampled from a man aged 55 to 70 in good health. Sequenced input: blood. Here the CDR3 reads CASSLRDVRTDTQYF. CDR3 DNA sequence: TGTGCCAGCAGCTTAAGGGACGTCCGCACAGATACGCAGTATTTT. The whole variable domain, filled in from reference TRBV11-2 and TRBJ2-3, reads EAGVAQSPRYKIIEKRQSVAFWCNPISGHATLYWYQQILGQGPKLLIQFQNNGVVDDSQLPKDRFSAERLKGVDSTLKIQPAKLEDSAVYLCASSLRDVRTDTQYFGPGTRLTVL.